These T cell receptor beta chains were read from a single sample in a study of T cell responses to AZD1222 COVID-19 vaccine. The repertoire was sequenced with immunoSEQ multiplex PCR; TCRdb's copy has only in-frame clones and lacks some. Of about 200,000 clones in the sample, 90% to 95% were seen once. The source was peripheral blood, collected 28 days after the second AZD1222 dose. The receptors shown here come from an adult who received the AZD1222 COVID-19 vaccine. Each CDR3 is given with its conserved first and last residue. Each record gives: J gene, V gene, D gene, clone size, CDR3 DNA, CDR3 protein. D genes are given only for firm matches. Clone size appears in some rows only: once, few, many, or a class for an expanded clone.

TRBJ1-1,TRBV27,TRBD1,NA,TGTGCCAGCAGTCCGCCGGGACAGAAGAGAACTGAAGCTTTCTTT,CASSPPGQKRTEAFF
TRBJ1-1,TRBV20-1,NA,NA,TGCAGTGCTAGTATTGAGCCCAGGGCTTTCTTT,CSASIEPRAFF
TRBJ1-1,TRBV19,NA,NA,TGTGCCAGTGAGGGACGAATCACTGAAGCTTTCTTT,CASEGRITEAFF
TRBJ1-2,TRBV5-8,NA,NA,TGTGCCAGCAGCTTCCTGGACGGCGACGCCCCCTTC,CASSFLDGDAPF
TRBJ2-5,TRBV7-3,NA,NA,TGTGCCAGCAGCTTATCTCCCAGCGTGGAGACCCAGTACTTC,CASSLSPSVETQYF
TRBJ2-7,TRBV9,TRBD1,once,TGTGCCAGCAGCGATTTGGGACAGGGCATCGACGAGCAGTACTTC,CASSDLGQGIDEQYF
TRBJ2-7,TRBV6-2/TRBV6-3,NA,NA,TGTGCCAGCAGTTATAGGGGCAACCAGGCCTACGAGCAGTACTTC,CASSYRGNQAYEQYF
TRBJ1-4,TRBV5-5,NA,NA,TGTGCCAGCAGCTGGAGGCAGGGTGAAAAACTGTTTTTT,CASSWRQGEKLFF
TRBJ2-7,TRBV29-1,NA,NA,TGCAGCGTTGAATTCGGACAAGGCGGCGAGCAGTACTTC,CSVEFGQGGEQYF
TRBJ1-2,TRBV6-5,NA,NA,TGTGCCAGCAGCTCCGGGACATCCAATAACTATGGCTACACCTTC,CASSSGTSNNYGYTF
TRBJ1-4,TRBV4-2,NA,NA,TGTGCCAGCAGCCAAGGAGTGAGGATGGGTGAAAAACTGTTTTTT,CASSQGVRMGEKLFF
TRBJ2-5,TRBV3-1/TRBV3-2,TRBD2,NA,TGTGCCAGCAGCCAAGATCCAGCGGGGGAGACCCAGTACTTC,CASSQDPAGETQYF
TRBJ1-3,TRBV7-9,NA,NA,TGTGCCAGCAGCCAACAGACAGGTTTTACCGGAAACACCATATATTTT,CASSQQTGFTGNTIYF
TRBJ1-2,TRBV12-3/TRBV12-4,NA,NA,TGTGCCAGCCAGGGTTTTCGGGATGGCTACACCTTC,CASQGFRDGYTF
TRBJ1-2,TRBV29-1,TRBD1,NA,TGCAGCGTTCTCCAGGGGGGCTATGGCTACACCTTC,CSVLQGGYGYTF
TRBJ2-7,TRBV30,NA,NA,TGTGCCTGGAGTGAAATCTACGAGCAGTACTTC,CAWSEIYEQYF
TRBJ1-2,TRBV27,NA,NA,TGTGCCAGCAGCCCCTCGGGGGGTCGAGGCTACACCTTC,CASSPSGGRGYTF
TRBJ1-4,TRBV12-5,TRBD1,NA,TGTGCTAGTGGTTTGGATGGGACAGGGCCCTTCCGACTGTTTTTT,CASGLDGTGPFRLFF
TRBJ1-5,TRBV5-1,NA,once,TGCGCCAGCAGCTTAAATGGGGAGCCCCAGCATTTT,CASSLNGEPQHF
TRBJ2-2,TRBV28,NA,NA,TGTGCCAGCAGTTCAGGGCAGGGTTCAGGCACCGGGGAGCTGTTTTTT,CASSSGQGSGTGELFF
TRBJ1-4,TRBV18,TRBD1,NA,TGTGCCAGCTCACCAGCGGACAGGGTTGCTAATGAAAAACTGTTTTTT,CASSPADRVANEKLFF
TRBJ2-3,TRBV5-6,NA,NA,TGTGCCAGCAGCTTGGGAGCAGATACGCAGTATTTT,CASSLGADTQYF
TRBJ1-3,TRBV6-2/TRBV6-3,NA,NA,TGTGCCAGCAGTTACCCCGACAGAGAAGGAAACACCATATATTTT,CASSYPDREGNTIYF
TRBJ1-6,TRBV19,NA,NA,TGTGCCAGTAGGGGGGCCCGTCGGGCCCTCCACTTT,CASRGARRALHF
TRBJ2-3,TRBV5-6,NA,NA,TGTGCCAGCAGCTCTCCCTCGACCACAGATACGCAGTATTTT,CASSSPSTTDTQYF
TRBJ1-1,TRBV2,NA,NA,TGTGCCAGCAGGGACAAACTGAACACTGAAGCTTTCTTT,CASRDKLNTEAFF
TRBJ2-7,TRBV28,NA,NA,TGTGCCAGCACCTCTCCGAGGTCAGCCTCCTACGAGCAGTACTTC,CASTSPRSASYEQYF
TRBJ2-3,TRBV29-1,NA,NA,TGCAGCGTGGGACATTCGGGAGATACGCAGTATTTT,CSVGHSGDTQYF
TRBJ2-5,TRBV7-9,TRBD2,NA,TGTGCCAGCAGCTCGGGACTAGCGGGGGGGCCGGAAGAGACCCAGTACTTC,CASSSGLAGGPEETQYF
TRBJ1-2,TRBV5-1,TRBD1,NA,TGCGCCAGCAGCTTGAGGGGACAGCAGCATGGCTACACCTTC,CASSLRGQQHGYTF
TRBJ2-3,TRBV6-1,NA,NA,TGTGCCAGCAGTGAAGAGAAAGGGGGGCCCCTCAATACGCAGTATTTT,CASSEEKGGPLNTQYF
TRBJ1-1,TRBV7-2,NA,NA,TGTGCCAGCAGCCCTCTGGGGATTGAAGCTTTCTTT,CASSPLGIEAFF
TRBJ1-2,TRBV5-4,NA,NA,TGTGCCAGCACCCTAGACAAGGCACCTCTATATGGCTACACCTTC,CASTLDKAPLYGYTF
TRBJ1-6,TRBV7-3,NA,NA,TGTGCCAGCAGCTTAACAGGGCGGAATTCACCCCTCCACTTT,CASSLTGRNSPLHF
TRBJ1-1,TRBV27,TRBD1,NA,TGTGCCAGCAGTTTATCCCGGACAGGGGACCTCATAACTGAAGCTTTCTTT,CASSLSRTGDLITEAFF
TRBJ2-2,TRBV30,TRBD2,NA,TGTGCCCACGGGACTAGTCTTACCGGGGAGCTGTTTTTT,CAHGTSLTGELFF
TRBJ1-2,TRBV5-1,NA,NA,TGCGCCAGCAGCTTGCGTGGAGCTAACTATGGCTACACCTTC,CASSLRGANYGYTF
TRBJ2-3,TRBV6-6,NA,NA,TGTGCCAGCAGTTGGGACGATGGTACGCAGTATTTT,CASSWDDGTQYF
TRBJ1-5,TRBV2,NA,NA,TGTGCCAGCACCCAGGGAGCCCGGGGCAATCAGCCCCAGCATTTT,CASTQGARGNQPQHF
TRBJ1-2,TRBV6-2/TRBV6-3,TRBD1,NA,TGTGCCAGCAGCCGCGCCGGGACAGGACTAGGCTACACCTTC,CASSRAGTGLGYTF
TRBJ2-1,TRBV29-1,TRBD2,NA,TGCAGCGTTGGTCGTGGGGGGGAGAACAATGAGCAGTTCTTC,CSVGRGGENNEQFF
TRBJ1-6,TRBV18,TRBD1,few,TGTGCCAGCTCACCCGGGACAGGGGCCGGGTCACCCCTCCACTTT,CASSPGTGAGSPLHF
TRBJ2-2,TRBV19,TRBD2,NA,TGTGCCAGTAGGGTCGGAGCGGGGCCGGTCGCCGGGGAGCTGTTTTTT,CASRVGAGPVAGELFF
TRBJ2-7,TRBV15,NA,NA,TGTGCCACCAGCAAGAGAGGGGTAATCTACGAGCAGTACTTC,CATSKRGVIYEQYF
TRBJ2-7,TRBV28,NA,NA,TGTGCCAGCAGTTTCTTCACAGGGTCCTACGAGCAGTACTTC,CASSFFTGSYEQYF
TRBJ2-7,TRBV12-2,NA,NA,TGTGCAAGTCGCCAACTAGTTCACGAGCAGTACTTC,CASRQLVHEQYF
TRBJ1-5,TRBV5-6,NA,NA,TGTGCCAGCAGCTTGGCGATCGCGGGAGCGGATCAGCCCCAGCATTTT,CASSLAIAGADQPQHF
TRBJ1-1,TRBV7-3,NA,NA,TGTGCCAGCAGCGAGATGGAGAACACTGAAGCTTTCTTT,CASSEMENTEAFF
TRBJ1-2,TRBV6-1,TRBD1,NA,TGTGCCATCTCTACAGGGGATGGCTACACCTTC,CAISTGDGYTF
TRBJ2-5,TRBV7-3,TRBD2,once,TGTGCCAGCAGCTTAACAGGAATAGCGGGGGCCATTCAAGAGACCCAGTACTTC,CASSLTGIAGAIQETQYF
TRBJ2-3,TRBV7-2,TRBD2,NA,TGTGCCAGCAGCTGGGGGGGGTTGAAGACAGATACGCAGTATTTT,CASSWGGLKTDTQYF
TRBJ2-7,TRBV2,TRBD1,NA,TGTGCCAGCATGACCTGGACAGGGGGCCACGAGCAGTACTTC,CASMTWTGGHEQYF
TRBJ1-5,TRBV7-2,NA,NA,TGTGCCAGCAGCTTAGTTGGGGGGGGGACACTCAATCAGCCCCAGCATTTT,CASSLVGGGTLNQPQHF
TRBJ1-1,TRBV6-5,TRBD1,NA,TGTGCCAGCAGTAGGGGACAGGGATTGAACACTGAAGCTTTCTTT,CASSRGQGLNTEAFF